The TCR beta chain described here comes from a study of OX40 agonist ivuxolimab in advanced cancers. Whole-study context: Patients received intravenous ivuxolimab every 2 weeks at 0.01 to 10 mg/kg.

Libraries were prepared by immunoSEQ multiplex PCR; TCRdb keeps only in-frame clonotypes and omits some of them. The sample has about 67,000 clones, about 84% seen once. V was pared by 9 bases and J by 5 bases, with 13 bases between. CDR1 is SGHVS and CDR2 is FNYEAQ in the germline V gene. The CDR3 is made up of 13 amino acids. The receptor was isolated from an adult with an advanced solid tumor such as melanoma, head and neck, liver or kidney cancer. This sequence joins TRBV7-6 and TRBJ1-4; D is perhaps TRBD1 (5 bases). The sample here was CD4+ or CD8+ T cells sorted from blood, taken in a trial of the OX40 agonist ivuxolimab. The CDR3 reads CASGGVSNEKLFF. The CDR3 coding sequence is TGTGCCAGTGGGGGGGTGTCCAATGAAAAACTGTTTTTT. Full variable domain (rest looked up from reference TRBV7-6 and TRBJ1-4): GAGVSQSPRYKVTKRGQDVALRCDPISGHVSLYWYRQALGQGPEFLTYFNYEAQQDKSGLPNDRFSAERPEGSISTLTIQRTEQRDSAMYRCASGGVSNEKLFFGSGTQLSVL.